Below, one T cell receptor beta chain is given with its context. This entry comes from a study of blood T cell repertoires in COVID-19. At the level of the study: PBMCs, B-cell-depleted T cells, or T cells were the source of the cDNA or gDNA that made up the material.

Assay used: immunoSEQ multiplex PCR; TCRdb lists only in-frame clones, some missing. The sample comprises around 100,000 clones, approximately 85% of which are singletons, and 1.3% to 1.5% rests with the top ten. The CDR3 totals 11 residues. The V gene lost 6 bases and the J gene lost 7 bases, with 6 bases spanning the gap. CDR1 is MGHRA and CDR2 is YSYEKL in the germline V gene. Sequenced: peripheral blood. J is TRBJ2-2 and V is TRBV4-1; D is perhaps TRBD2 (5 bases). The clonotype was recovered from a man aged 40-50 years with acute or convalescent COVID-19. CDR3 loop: CASREDGELFF. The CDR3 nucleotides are TGCGCCAGCAGGGAGGACGGGGAGCTGTTTTTT.